This paragraph covers one T cell receptor (beta chain) sequence. As yet, its antigen is unknown. The germline CDR1 and CDR2 sequences are SGDLS and YYNGEE. The CDR3 sequence is 15 residues long. Trimming pared 4 bases from V and 2 bases from J, leaving 12 bases between. They built TCR cDNA with 5'RACE template switching, a step that put in a universal primer site and UMIs. MiXCR was run by TCRdb on the 5' RACE reads, yielding one entry per CDR3 protein. The sample shows hundreds of thousands of distinct CDR3 sequences, roughly a sixth of them seen only once. The entry originates in a study of T cells after yellow fever vaccination. General study findings and limits: Most primary-vaccination clones recurred post-booster (roughly 96% CD4, 88% CD8). A faster peak, day 5 versus 15, was reached by the weaker secondary response.

This chain connects TRBV9 to TRBJ2-2, with D unresolved. The sample here was PBMCs, taken before the yellow fever booster vaccination. This receptor was taken from a man aged 18-30 years who received the YFV17D yellow fever vaccine. The CDR3 is CASSPVVVNTGELFF. CDR3 DNA sequence: TGTGCCAGCAGCCCGGTAGTCGTAAACACCGGGGAGCTGTTTTTT. Full variable domain (rest looked up from reference TRBV9 and TRBJ2-2): DSGVTQTPKHLITATGQRVTLRCSPRSGDLSVYWYQQSLDQGLQFLIQYYNGEERAKGNILERFSAQQFPDLHSELNLSSLELGDSALYFCASSPVVVNTGELFFGEGSRLTVL.